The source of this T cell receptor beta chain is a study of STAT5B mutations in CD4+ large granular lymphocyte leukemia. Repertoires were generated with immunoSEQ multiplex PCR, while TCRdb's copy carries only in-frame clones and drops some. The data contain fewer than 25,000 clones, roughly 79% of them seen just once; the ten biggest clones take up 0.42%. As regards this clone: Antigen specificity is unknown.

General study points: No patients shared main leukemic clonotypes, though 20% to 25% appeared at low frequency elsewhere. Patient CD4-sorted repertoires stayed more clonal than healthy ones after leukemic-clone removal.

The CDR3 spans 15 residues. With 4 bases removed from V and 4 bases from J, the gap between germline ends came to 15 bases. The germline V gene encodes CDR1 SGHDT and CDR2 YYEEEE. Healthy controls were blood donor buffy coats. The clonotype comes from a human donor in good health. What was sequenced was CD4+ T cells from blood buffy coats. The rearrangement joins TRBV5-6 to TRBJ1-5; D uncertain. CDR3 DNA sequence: TGTGCCAGCAGCCCTGGACCGGGCGGAAATCAGCCCCAGCATTTT. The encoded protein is CASSPGPGGNQPQHF.